In this sample, the clone carrying this TCR beta chain turned up a few times. Its matching antigen is unknown. Trimming removed 0 bases at V and 7 bases at J, with 11 bases between. The CDR3 totals 14 residues. CDR1 is LGHNA, CDR2 YNFKEQ, per germline. TCRdb redid the calling of the 5' RACE reads with MiXCR, one entry per CDR3 protein. The repertoire has 1.5 million to 2 million distinct CDR3 sequences, about 32% of them found once; the top ten carry about 0.27%. This sample was taken from a study of identical twins. Points from the study as a whole: Models underestimated TCR alpha sharing (out-of-frame) in monozygotic twins. Out-of-frame alpha sequences common to twins were enriched for low generation probability.

This receptor was obtained from a newborn girl in good health. The J gene is TRBJ2-3, the V gene TRBV4-2; D gene ambiguous. The specimen sequenced was cord blood. The CDR3 region is CASSQEPRTNTQYF. In DNA, the CDR3 is TGTGCCAGCAGCCAAGAGCCAAGAACCAATACGCAGTATTTT.